This passage covers 25 T cell receptor beta chains from one sample sequenced in a study of shared clonotypes between healthy human individuals. Data came from immunoSEQ multiplex PCR; TCRdb stores just in-frame clones and leaves some out. The sample yields 2 million to 3 million clones, just over 90% seen once. Sample: naive CD4+ T cells sorted from blood. Subset in this sample: CD45RA+ positively selected. These receptors originate from a man aged 18 to 29 in good health.

The rearrangement uses TRBV5-4 and TRBJ1-2; a possible D gene is TRBD1 (6 bases). Germline CDR1 SGHNT, CDR2 YYREEE (reference sequence). Trimming pared 4 bases from V and 8 bases from J, leaving 27 bases between. The CDR3 is 17 residues long. The DNA of the CDR3 is TGTGCCAGCAGCCCGATTTGGGCAGGGGATACATTTGGAGGCTACACCTTC. Its translation: CASSPIWAGDTFGGYTF.

This clone was counted once. This sample also contains other DNA sequences that code for the same CDR3. The chain is built from TRBV5-1 and TRBJ1-4, with a possible D match to TRBD1 (5 bases). This CDR3 comprises 15 residues. V was clipped by 5 bases and J by 2 bases, with 13 bases between them. Germline V lookup: CDR1 SGHRS, CDR2 YFSETQ. CDR3 coding DNA: TGCGCCAGCAGAAGAACAGGAGGGACTAATGAAAAACTGTTTTTT. Protein sequence: CASRRTGGTNEKLFF.

V gene TRBV30 combines with J gene TRBJ2-5; TRBD2 matches 7 bases. The J call may be mistaken, given a closer DNA end match to TRBJ2-7. This CDR3 comprises 12 residues. Germline CDR1 is GTSNPN and CDR2 is SVGIG (reference sequence). The CDR3 spells CAWSVGGHEQYF. CDR3 sequence (DNA): TGTGCCTGGAGTGTGGGAGGGCACGAGCAGTACTTC.

The J gene is TRBJ2-2, the V gene TRBV7-2; maybe TRBD1 (5 bases). From germline, CDR1 is SGHTA and CDR2 FQGNSA. The CDR3 has 14 residues. Between the trimmed V and J ends, which lost 2 bases and 5 bases, there was a span of 9 bases. The CDR3 spells CASSLNGQTGELFF. In DNA, the CDR3 is TGTGCCAGCAGCTTAAATGGACAAACCGGGGAGCTGTTTTTT.

V gene TRBV5-4 combines with J gene TRBJ2-1; 10 bases agree with TRBD2. This CDR3 is 14 amino acids long. Germline CDR1 is SGHNT and CDR2 is YYREEE (reference sequence). With 9 bases clipped from V and 7 bases from J, the junction kept 10 bases outside the gene matches. In DNA, the CDR3 is TGTGCCACCAGGGCGGCTAGCGGGGGTAATGAGCAGTTCTTC. Translated, it gives CATRAASGGNEQFF.

The chain is built from TRBV30 and TRBJ2-2; D is ambiguous. Germline CDR1 reads GTSNPN; CDR2 reads SVGIG (reference sequence). This CDR3 spans 15 amino acids. The V end was cut by 8 bases, the J end by 0 bases, with 16 bases between. The CDR3, as DNA: TGTGCCCGAATGGGCGCAGCCGCGAACACCGGGGAGCTGTTTTTT. Amino acids: CARMGAAANTGELFF.

This clone was recorded once. The chain combines TRBV9 with TRBJ2-7; no firm D call. There are 13 residues in the CDR3. Trimming shortened V by 1 base and J by 5 bases, and 10 bases separated the two germline ends. Looked up from germline, CDR1 is SGDLS and CDR2 is YYNGEE. Here the CDR3 reads CASSVSFVHEQYF. As DNA, the CDR3 is TGTGCCAGCAGCGTAAGTTTCGTTCACGAGCAGTACTTC.

The chain links TRBV2 to TRBJ2-7; D gene unclear. Trimming took 4 bases from V and 1 from J, leaving 5 bases between them. Germline V gene lookup returns CDR1 SNHLY and CDR2 FYNNEI. The CDR3 length is 12 residues. CDR3 in DNA: TGTGCCAGCAGTGTACAGTCCTACGAGCAGTACTTC. Amino acid sequence: CASSVQSYEQYF.

The rearrangement uses TRBV7-6 and TRBJ1-1; a weak D match, TRBD1 (5 bases). Germline V lookup: CDR1 SGHVS, CDR2 FNYEAQ. This CDR3 comprises 13 residues. The ends were cut back, 5 bases at V and 5 bases at J, with 12 bases in the middle. As DNA, the CDR3 is TGTGCCAGCAGCCTTCGTAGGGGAACTGAAGCTTTCTTT. Its translation: CASSLRRGTEAFF.

The chain employs TRBV5-1 and TRBJ2-1; 8 bases agree with TRBD1. J gave up 7 bases and V 4 bases, and 13 bases lay outside the gene matches. This CDR3 region has 16 residues. The germline CDR1 and CDR2 sequences are SGHRS and YFSETQ. For the CDR3, the DNA is TGCGCCAGCAGCGTGGGACAGGTGGCTCTAGGGAATGAGCAGTTCTTC. It encodes CASSVGQVALGNEQFF.

CDR3 in DNA: TGTGCCAGCAGTGACTCGGGGACAGGGATTAATTCACCCCTCCACTTT. Amino acid sequence: CASSDSGTGINSPLHF. V gene TRBV6-4 combines with J gene TRBJ1-6; 9 bases are a match to TRBD1. Germline-derived CDR1 and CDR2 are MRHNA and SNTAGT. V was pared by 0 bases and J by 6 bases, with 3 bases of the junction left unmatched. The CDR3 sequence is 16 residues long.

The rearrangement joins TRBV29-1 to TRBJ1-2; the D gene is possibly TRBD1 (6 bases). This CDR3 contains 14 residues. The V gene's germline CDR1 is SQVTM and CDR2 ANQGSEA. The V and J ends lost 6 bases and 6 bases respectively, with 20 bases between them. CDR3: CSVRGPGGGNGYTF. DNA for the CDR3: TGCAGCGTCCGAGGGCCTGGGGGCGGAAATGGCTACACCTTC.

This chain uses TRBV10-2 with TRBJ2-7; D remains unclear. V was clipped by 2 bases and J by 12 bases, with 17 bases between them. The CDR3 has 13 amino acids. Germline V lookup: CDR1 WSHSY, CDR2 SAAADI. The CDR3 DNA is TGCGCCAGCAGTGAGGGCGTCCTACCGAAGGGGTACTTC. Amino acid sequence: CASSEGVLPKGYF.

The chain is built from TRBV6-5 and TRBJ2-7; 10 bases are shared with TRBD1. Trimming cost V 6 bases and J 0 bases; bases outside gene matches: 5. The CDR3 length is 15 residues. CDR1 and CDR2 from the germline V gene are MNHEY and SVGAGI. The CDR3 loop reads CASRPRDRGSYEQYF. The CDR3 DNA sequence: TGTGCCAGCAGACCCCGGGACAGGGGCTCCTACGAGCAGTACTTC.

The rearrangement links TRBV25-1 to TRBJ2-5, with D perhaps matching TRBD1 (6 bases). CDR3 size: 14 residues. The germline V and J ends were trimmed by 1 base and 0 bases, with 6 bases remaining between them. The V gene's germline CDR1 is MGHDK and CDR2 SYGVNS. The DNA of the CDR3 is TGTGCCAGCAGTGAATGGACAGACCAAGAGACCCAGTACTTC. It yields the protein CASSEWTDQETQYF.

CDR3 sequence: CASSLVALGVGDTQYF. The CDR3, as DNA: TGCGCCAGCAGCTTGGTGGCCCTCGGGGTTGGGGATACGCAGTATTTT. The rearrangement uses TRBV5-1 and TRBJ2-3, with TRBD2 as a possible D gene (5 bases). This CDR3 comprises 16 residues. From germline, CDR1 is SGHRS and CDR2 YFSETQ. The V gene lost 0 bases and the J gene lost 6 bases, with 17 bases spanning the gap. The complete variable domain, with remaining parts taken from reference TRBV5-1 and TRBJ2-3, reads KAGVTQTPRYLIKTRGQQVTLSCSPISGHRSVSWYQQTPGQGLQFLFEYFSETQRNKGNFPGRFSGRQFSNSRSEMNVSTLELGDSALYLCASSLVALGVGDTQYFGPGTRLTVL.

J is TRBJ2-3 and V is TRBV5-1, with 8 bases matching TRBD2. Germline V lookup: CDR1 SGHRS, CDR2 YFSETQ. The CDR3 is 17 residues long. With 2 bases clipped from V and 5 bases from J, the junction kept 13 bases outside the gene matches. CDR3 sequence (DNA): TGCGCCAGCAGCTTTATAACTAGCGGACTAGTCGGAGATACGCAGTATTTT. The encoded protein is CASSFITSGLVGDTQYF.

The chain links TRBV13 to TRBJ1-2; D is perhaps TRBD1 (6 bases). This CDR3 has 16 residues. Germline V gene sequence: CDR1 PRHDT, CDR2 FYEKMQ (reference sequence). V gave up 0 bases and J gave up 0 bases, with 11 bases separating them. The CDR3 is CASSLGTGVPNYGYTF. In DNA form, the CDR3 reads TGTGCCAGCAGCTTAGGGACAGGAGTCCCTAACTATGGCTACACCTTC.

This clone was detected a few times. The chain recombines TRBV28 with TRBJ2-7; D gene uncertain. V lost 6 bases and J lost 6, with 9 bases in between. The CDR3 length is 11 residues. CDR1 and CDR2 (germline): MDHEN, SYDVKM. For the CDR3, the DNA is TGTGCCAGCAGGAAACAAGTCGAGCAGTACTTC. Translated, it gives CASRKQVEQYF.

Concerning this clone itself: The sample holds other DNA sequences that translate to the same CDR3. DNA for the CDR3: TGTGCCAGCAGCCGGGGCGGGGGACAAGAGACCCAGTACTTC. This gives the protein CASSRGGGQETQYF. The chain carries TRBV5-4 and TRBJ2-5, with 7 bases identical to TRBD2. Germline assignment: CDR1 SGHNT and CDR2 YYREEE (reference sequence). This CDR3 comprises 14 residues. The V gene end was trimmed by 4 bases and the J gene end by 2 bases; junction bases not matched to a gene: 5.

The chain couples TRBV29-1 to TRBJ2-3; D tentatively fits TRBD1 or TRBD2 (5 bases each). Trimming cost V 4 bases and J 6 bases, with 11 bases left between them. The CDR3 totals 12 residues. Germline lookup yields CDR1 SQVTM and CDR2 ANQGSEA. The CDR3 here is CSVAGLGDTQYF. CDR3 nucleotides: TGCAGCGTTGCGGGGCTTGGGGATACGCAGTATTTT.

The V gene is TRBV19, the J gene TRBJ2-1, with D hard to call. Deletions cut 11 bases from V and 0 bases from J, with 17 bases between. Germline CDR1 and CDR2: LNHDA and SQIVND (reference sequence). The CDR3 runs to 15 residues. CDR3 DNA sequence: TGTGCCCCCTCTCCCGCGGAGAGCTCCTACAATGAGCAGTTCTTC. Translated, it gives CAPSPAESSYNEQFF.

The rearrangement joins TRBV30 to TRBJ2-7; D not resolved. The CDR3 runs 13 residues. Germline V lookup: CDR1 GTSNPN, CDR2 SVGIG (reference sequence). With 0 bases removed from V and 2 bases from J, the gap between germline ends came to 8 bases. The CDR3 DNA follows: TGTGCCTGGAGTGTGAGCACTACCTACGAGCAGTACTTC. Its translation is CAWSVSTTYEQYF.

V is TRBV7-8 and J is TRBJ2-5; D is perhaps TRBD1 or TRBD2 (6 bases each). In germline, CDR1 is SGHVS, CDR2 FQNEAQ. CDR3 size: 15 residues. V was shortened by 2 bases and J by 5 bases, with 15 bases between the two germline ends. CDR3 loop: CASSLRGASVETQYF. The CDR3 DNA sequence: TGTGCCAGCAGCTTAAGGGGGGCTTCGGTGGAGACCCAGTACTTC. Filled out from reference TRBV7-8 and TRBJ2-5, the complete variable domain reads GAGVSQSPRYKVAKRGQDVALRCDPISGHVSLFWYQQALGQGPEFLTYFQNEAQLDKSGLPSDRFFAERPEGSVSTLKIQRTQQEDSAVYLCASSLRGASVETQYFGPGTRLLVL.

This chain joins TRBV27 and TRBJ1-5; D is possibly TRBD1 (5 bases). The V and J ends lost 2 bases and 5 bases respectively, with 25 bases between them. Germline CDR1 and CDR2: MNHEY and SMNVEV (reference sequence). The CDR3 has 19 amino acids. CDR3 bases: TGTGCCAGCAGTTTAACCGTTATTCCGGGACTCCCTCCCCATCAGCCCCAGCATTTT. Protein sequence: CASSLTVIPGLPPHQPQHF.